The T cell receptor (beta chain) under discussion was sequenced for a study of blood T cell repertoires in COVID-19. Study details: Samples taken during acute and convalescent COVID-19 were collected in the United States, Italy and Spain.

The V end lost 4 bases, the J end lost 5 bases, and 8 bases lay between the germline ends. The CDR3 covers 12 residues. Germline V gene sequence: CDR1 MNHEY, CDR2 SMNVEV (reference sequence). TCRdb's copy holds only in-frame clones and misses some; the assay was immunoSEQ multiplex PCR. This sample yields roughly 480,000 clones, of which roughly 87% are seen a single time; about 0.91% belongs to the top ten. This clonotype was sampled from a man aged 18-30 years with COVID-19, enrolled during active disease. The chain uses TRBV27 and TRBJ1-1; the D gene is possibly TRBD1 (5 bases). Sequences were obtained from peripheral blood. The CDR3 coding sequence is TGTGCCAGCAGTTCCGGGGGTACTGAAGCTTTCTTT. Amino acid sequence: CASSSGGTEAFF.